These T cell receptor beta chains were read from a single sample in a study of CD8 T cells in ankylosing spondylitis. TCRdb re-called the 5' RACE reads through MiXCR, storing one row per CDR3 protein. The table lists some 38,000 distinct CDR3 sequences, 3% to 3.5% of them singletons. The sequenced sample was blood, either unsorted or a sorted T cell fraction (not recorded which). The receptor set was obtained from a male donor with ankylosing spondylitis or in good health (not recorded which). Both conserved end residues are part of each CDR3. Fields, in order: V gene, clone size, J gene, D gene, CDR3 DNA, CDR3 protein. A D gene is named only where the DNA matches it firmly. The size field is filled for only some rows; it gives once, few, many or a size class.

>TRBV9|many|TRBJ1-5|TRBD1
TGTGCCAGCAGCTGGACAGGGGAGGGCAATCAGCCCCAGCATTTT
CASSWTGEGNQPQHF
>TRBV9|many|TRBJ2-1|-
TGTGCCAGCAGCGTAGAGACTGCTACTACCTACAATGAGCAGTTCTTC
CASSVETATTYNEQFF
>TRBV9|many|TRBJ2-1|-
TGTGCCAGCAGCGTAGGTCAGGACAATGAGCAGTTCTTC
CASSVGQDNEQFF
>TRBV9|many|TRBJ2-1|TRBD2
TGTGCCAGCAGCTTCACTAGCGGGAGGACAAATGAGCAGTTCTTC
CASSFTSGRTNEQFF
>TRBV9|many|TRBJ1-6|TRBD1
TGTGCCAGCAGCGTAGGGAGGGGGCGGGATTCACCCCTCCACTTT
CASSVGRGRDSPLHF
>TRBV9|many|TRBJ2-5|TRBD2
TGTGCCAGCAGCCCTCGGGGGGGGGACCAAGAGACCCAGTACTTC
CASSPRGGDQETQYF
>TRBV9|many|TRBJ2-3|TRBD2
TGTGCCAGCAGCGTAGGGACTAGCGGAGTAGATACGCAGTATTTT
CASSVGTSGVDTQYF
>TRBV9|many|TRBJ2-5|-
TGTGCCAGCAGCGTAGGTGCGGGTGGGGAGACCCAGTACTTC
CASSVGAGGETQYF
>TRBV9|many|TRBJ2-1|-
TGTGCCAGCAGCGTAGCACCGAGCTCCTACAATGAGCAGTTCTTC
CASSVAPSSYNEQFF
>TRBV9|many|TRBJ2-3|-
TGTGCCAGCAGCGTAGAAGCGGTCAGCACAGATACGCAGTATTTT
CASSVEAVSTDTQYF
>TRBV9|many|TRBJ1-5|-
TGTGCCAGCAGCGTAGAAGGTAATAGCAATCAGCCCCAGCATTTT
CASSVEGNSNQPQHF
>TRBV9|-|TRBJ2-5|-
TGTGCCAGCAGCGCCAGAGCTGAGTACCAAGAGACCCAGTACTTC
CASSARAEYQETQYF
>TRBV9|many|TRBJ2-5|TRBD2
TGTGCCAGCAGCGTAGGGGGACTAGCGGGGGCCCCAGAGACCCAGTACTTC
CASSVGGLAGAPETQYF
>TRBV9|many|TRBJ2-5|TRBD1
TGTGCCAGCAGCGTCGCCCCAGGGGGCGCAGAGACCCAGTACTTC
CASSVAPGGAETQYF
>TRBV9|few|TRBJ2-2|-
TGTGCCAGCAGCGTAGCAGCCCAGGGGACTGGGGCCGGGGAGCTGTTTTTT
CASSVAAQGTGAGELFF